These 5 T cell receptor beta chains were sequenced from one sample in a study of technical replicates of blood from several donors. The table came from immunoSEQ multiplex PCR; TCRdb's copy has only in-frame clones and leaves some out. The table lists some 60,000 clones, approximately 89% of them singletons. The sequenced sample consisted of PBMCs. These TCRs come from a human donor in good health. Some clones in this sample may be carry-over from other donors' samples.

The V gene is TRBV7-2, the J gene TRBJ1-2, with D perhaps TRBD1 (6 bases). Germline lookup yields CDR1 SGHTA and CDR2 FQGNSA. V was pared by 3 bases and J by 4 bases, with 15 bases between. CDR3 length: 15 residues. CDR3 in DNA: TGTGCCAGCAGCTTTGGGGGGGCGCTGCCCTATGGCTACACCTTC. Its protein is CASSFGGALPYGYTF.

The rearrangement uses TRBV30 and TRBJ1-2, with D unclear. This CDR3 spans 11 amino acids. Germline V lookup: CDR1 GTSNPN, CDR2 SVGIG (reference sequence). V dropped 4 bases and J dropped 10 bases, with 13 bases sitting between them. CDR3 sequence reads: CAWILGPNYTF. For the CDR3, the DNA is TGTGCCTGGATCTTGGGCCCGAACTACACCTTC.

This chain joins TRBV2 and TRBJ1-4, with D unresolved. Germline V gene sequence: CDR1 SNHLY, CDR2 FYNNEI. The germline V and J ends were trimmed by 2 bases and 8 bases, with 33 bases remaining between them. The CDR3 totals 21 residues. Here the CDR3 DNA reads TGTGCCAGCAGTGAATTTCGTTCATCTCTAGTTTTTGGATCCCACAAGGAAAAACTGTTTTTT. Translating gives CASSEFRSSLVFGSHKEKLFF.

This chain joins TRBV9 and TRBJ1-6; D unresolved. CDR1 is SGDLS, CDR2 YYNGEE, per germline. V lost 6 bases and J 5 bases, leaving 12 bases between the germline ends. This CDR3 is 14 amino acids long. The CDR3 sequence is CASTRTEDNSPLHF. The CDR3 nucleotides read TGTGCCAGCACCCGGACTGAGGATAATTCACCCCTCCACTTT.

This rearrangement joins TRBV5-1 to TRBJ2-2, with 7 positions matching TRBD2. The CDR3 consists of 16 residues. From germline, CDR1 is SGHRS and CDR2 YFSETQ. Trimming took 3 bases from V and 0 from J; bases not matched to a gene: 5. The CDR3 bases are TGCGCCAGCAGCTCTCTAGCGGATGCGAACACCGGGGAGCTGTTTTTT. Protein product: CASSSLADANTGELFF.